This entry lists 26 T cell receptor beta chains sequenced from one sample in a study of blood T cell repertoires in COVID-19. Sequencing was performed with immunoSEQ multiplex PCR; in TCRdb, only in-frame clones are kept and a portion is missing. The table shows around 360,000 clones, with about 87% occurring only once. The sample comprised PBMCs or T cells enriched from blood (not recorded which). All receptors come from a man aged 35 to 55 in a cohort exposed to, infected with or recovered from COVID-19 (not recorded which).

The chain employs TRBV3-1 (or the pseudogene TRBV3-2) and TRBJ1-2; D gene uncertain. From germline, CDR1 is LGHDT and CDR2 YNNKEL (reference sequence). V was cut by 8 bases and J by 4 bases, with 14 bases left in between. This CDR3 is 13 amino acids long. Here the CDR3 DNA reads TGTGCCAGCCATTCTACTCGGGGCTATGGCTACACCTTC. Translated, it gives CASHSTRGYGYTF.

The chain couples TRBV24-1 to TRBJ2-2; 8 bases match TRBD2. There are 17 residues in the CDR3. Germline V CDR1 and CDR2: KGHDR, SFDVKD. V shed 4 bases, J shed 2 bases, and the junction held 8 bases outside the gene matches. CDR3 sequence: CATSETSARANTGELFF. The CDR3 DNA reads TGTGCCACCAGTGAGACTAGCGCTAGGGCTAACACCGGGGAGCTGTTTTTT.

The chain joins TRBV6-2 or TRBV6-3 to TRBJ2-2; tentative D call: TRBD2 (6 bases). The V end lost 2 bases, the J end lost 0 bases, and 10 bases lay between the germline ends. The CDR3 covers 16 residues. Germline V gene lookup returns CDR1 MNHEY and CDR2 SVGEGT. The CDR3 DNA is TGTGCCAGCAGTTACCTACCGGGAGCGAACACCGGGGAGCTGTTTTTT. This gives the protein CASSYLPGANTGELFF.

The gene calls are TRBV5-1 and TRBJ2-5, with TRBD1 matching over 8 bases. The CDR3 has 17 residues. With 0 bases clipped from V and 2 bases from J, the junction kept 9 bases outside the gene matches. CDR1 is SGHRS, CDR2 YFSETQ, per germline. The CDR3 sequence is CASSLGGTGSGQETQYF. The CDR3 coding sequence is TGCGCCAGCAGCTTGGGGGGGACAGGCTCCGGTCAAGAGACCCAGTACTTC.

The chain carries TRBV6-5 and TRBJ2-7; maybe TRBD2 (5 bases). Between the trimmed V and J ends, which lost 7 bases and 5 bases, there was a span of 15 bases. The CDR3 has 13 amino acids. Germline V gene data show CDR1 as MNHEY and CDR2 as SVGAGI. For the CDR3, the DNA is TGTGCCAGCACCCCGAGGGAGTGGCACGAGCAGTACTTC. Translation: CASTPREWHEQYF.

The chain recombines TRBV5-4 with TRBJ2-7; 10 positions match TRBD2. Germline V gene sequence: CDR1 SGHNT, CDR2 YYREEE (reference sequence). Germline trimming cut 0 bases from V and 7 bases from J; bases unmatched to any gene: 1. The CDR3 has 13 residues. CDR3 loop: CASSLELAGEQYF. The CDR3 DNA is TGTGCCAGCAGCTTGGAACTAGCGGGGGAGCAGTACTTC.

The chain couples TRBV9 to TRBJ2-1; TRBD2 matches at 13 bases. Looked up from germline, CDR1 is SGDLS and CDR2 is YYNGEE. The CDR3 is 18 residues long. The J segment lost 4 bases and the V segment lost 4 bases, leaving 11 bases of the junction unmatched. CDR3 residues: CASSLGLAGVIGYNEQFF. The CDR3 region has the DNA TGTGCCAGCAGCCTAGGACTAGCGGGAGTGATAGGGTACAATGAGCAGTTCTTC.

The rearrangement uses TRBV5-4 and TRBJ1-2, with D maybe TRBD1 (5 bases). The CDR3 is made up of 13 amino acids. The V gene's germline CDR1 is SGHNT and CDR2 YYREEE (reference sequence). Trimming took off 1 base at V and 4 bases at J, with 8 bases between the two ends. This CDR3 reads CASSLRGSYGYTF. The DNA for the CDR3 is TGTGCCAGCAGCTTGCGGGGGAGCTATGGCTACACCTTC.

This chain links TRBV9 with TRBJ2-3, with D possibly being TRBD2 (5 bases). Germline V lookup: CDR1 SGDLS, CDR2 YYNGEE. The CDR3 covers 13 residues. The V end lost 0 bases, the J end lost 9 bases, and 11 bases lay between the germline ends. Here the CDR3 reads CASSVVPLDTQYF. Written as DNA, the CDR3 is TGTGCCAGCAGCGTAGTCCCACTAGACACGCAGTATTTT.

This clone came up once. The chain employs TRBV7-8 and TRBJ1-2; D is perhaps TRBD1 (6 bases). The CDR3 has 15 amino acids. Germline lookup yields CDR1 SGHVS and CDR2 FQNEAQ. Trimming cost V 4 bases and J 8 bases, with 20 bases left between them. The CDR3 region is CASSYRPGTKEGYTF. In DNA form, the CDR3 reads TGTGCCAGCAGCTATCGCCCCGGGACAAAAGAGGGCTACACCTTC.

The chain has TRBV7-9 and TRBJ1-2; TRBD1 matches at 8 bases. The trim removed 5 bases at V and 2 bases at J, leaving 10 bases unmatched. The CDR3 covers 16 residues. Per the germline V gene, CDR1 is SEHNR and CDR2 is FQNEAQ (reference sequence). The CDR3 here is CASSPAGTGSNYGYTF. The CDR3 nucleotides read TGTGCCAGCAGCCCGGCCGGGACAGGATCGAACTATGGCTACACCTTC.

This chain connects TRBV3-1 (or the pseudogene TRBV3-2) to TRBJ1-4, with TRBD1 as a possible D gene (6 bases). CDR3 length: 16 residues. The V end lost 5 bases, the J end lost 2 bases, and 15 bases lay between the germline ends. Germline CDR1 LGHDT, CDR2 YNNKEL (reference sequence). CDR3 DNA sequence: TGTGCCAGCAGCGACCGACAAGGGGGTACTAATGAAAAACTGTTTTTT. It specifies CASSDRQGGTNEKLFF.

This chain links TRBV5-1 with TRBJ2-5; D perhaps matches TRBD1 (6 bases). V lost 0 bases, J lost 5 bases, and 11 bases lay in between. CDR1 is SGHRS and CDR2 is YFSETQ in the germline V gene. The CDR3 sequence is 14 residues long. In DNA form, the CDR3 reads TGCGCCAGCAGCTTGGGAACCAGGGGCGAGACCCAGTACTTC. Translation: CASSLGTRGETQYF.

This clone has just one count. The chain is built from TRBV6-1 and TRBJ2-7; a possible D gene is TRBD1 (6 bases). The CDR3 contains 14 residues. CDR1 and CDR2 (germline): MNHNS, SASEGT. The V end lost 1 base, the J end lost 3 bases, and 10 bases lay between the germline ends. CDR3 in DNA: TGTGCCAGCAGTGAAGTGGACAGCCTCTACGAGCAGTACTTC. Its protein is CASSEVDSLYEQYF.

The rearrangement links TRBV3-1 (or the pseudogene TRBV3-2) to TRBJ1-4, with D perhaps TRBD1 (5 bases). V was cut by 4 bases and J by 8 bases, with 11 bases left in between. The CDR3 is made up of 13 amino acids. Germline V CDR1 and CDR2: LGHDT, YNNKEL (reference sequence). The CDR3 is CASSRQGDEKLFF. DNA of the CDR3: TGTGCCAGCAGCCGTCAGGGTGACGAAAAACTGTTTTTT.

This clone has just one count. The chain couples TRBV7-2 to TRBJ2-1; 7 bases line up with TRBD1. CDR1 and CDR2 from the germline V gene are SGHTA and FQGNSA. The CDR3 sequence is 16 residues long. J gave up 3 bases and V 4 bases, and 9 bases lay outside the gene matches. CDR3 sequence (DNA): TGTGCCAGCAGCTCATGGCCGGGACAGAACTACAATGAGCAGTTCTTC. Protein sequence: CASSSWPGQNYNEQFF.

The chain combines TRBV5-1 with TRBJ1-1; the D gene is possibly TRBD1 (6 bases). Trimming cost V 0 bases and J 2 bases, with 8 bases left between them. Germline V CDR1 and CDR2: SGHRS, YFSETQ. CDR3 length equals 14 residues. The CDR3: CASSLGGTNTEAFF. Written as DNA, the CDR3 is TGCGCCAGCAGCTTGGGGGGGACAAACACTGAAGCTTTCTTT.

This clone was seen only once. The rearrangement joins TRBV18 to TRBJ2-2, with 8 bases lining up with TRBD1. Looked up from germline, CDR1 is KGHSH and CDR2 is LQKENI. The junction had 3 bases not matched to a gene; V was cut back by 3 bases and J by 6 bases. The CDR3 totals 14 residues. The CDR3 loop is CASSPGQAAGELFF. CDR3 coding DNA: TGTGCCAGCTCACCGGGACAGGCAGCCGGGGAGCTGTTTTTT.

The chain couples TRBV28 to TRBJ1-1; TRBD1 agrees at 7 bases. Germline V gene sequence: CDR1 MDHEN, CDR2 SYDVKM. This CDR3 spans 14 amino acids. The V and J ends lost 2 bases and 3 bases, in that order; junction bases with no gene match: 3. The CDR3 sequence: CASSLGTAYTEAFF. The CDR3 DNA reads TGTGCCAGCAGTTTAGGGACAGCCTACACTGAAGCTTTCTTT.

In this sample, this clone turned up once. The V call is TRBV21-1, the J call TRBJ2-1; the D call TRBD2 from the table was never checked on the DNA. TRBV21-1 is an annotated pseudogene. The CDR3 is made up of 16 amino acids. Here the CDR3 reads CASSKGPSGKNNEQFF. CDR3 DNA: TGTGCCAGCAGCAAAGGGCCTAGCGGGAAAAACAATGAGCAGTTCTTC.

The chain carries TRBV10-3 and TRBJ2-1; the D gene is possibly TRBD2 (5 bases). V shed 3 bases and J shed 6 bases, with 18 bases lying between them. This CDR3 is built from 16 residues. The germline gives CDR1 ENHRY, CDR2 SYGVKD. CDR3 in amino acids: CAISEEGSLNANEQFF. The CDR3 DNA sequence: TGTGCCATCAGTGAAGAAGGGAGTCTAAATGCCAATGAGCAGTTCTTC.

This chain joins TRBV19 and TRBJ2-7; TRBD1 is a possible D gene (6 bases). Trimming removed 6 bases at V and 3 bases at J, with 15 bases between. The CDR3 has 14 amino acids. Germline V gene sequence: CDR1 LNHDA, CDR2 SQIVND (reference sequence). The CDR3, as DNA: TGTGCCAGTAGGACGACAGGAGGTTACTACGAGCAGTACTTC. Protein product: CASRTTGGYYEQYF.

About this clone: Other DNA variants within this sample encode the same CDR3. V gene TRBV28 combines with J gene TRBJ2-1, with D possibly TRBD2 on 6 matching bases. Looked up from germline, CDR1 is MDHEN and CDR2 is SYDVKM. Trimming pared 6 bases from V and 0 bases from J, leaving 9 bases between. The CDR3 runs to 14 residues. For the CDR3, the DNA is TGTGCCAGCAGGACGGGGGTCTCCTACAATGAGCAGTTCTTC. Its protein product is CASRTGVSYNEQFF.

The chain employs TRBV19 and TRBJ2-3, with no clear D. CDR3 length: 14 amino acids. Germline V gene data show CDR1 as LNHDA and CDR2 as SQIVND (reference sequence). V was trimmed by 3 bases and J by 2 bases, leaving 9 bases between them. The CDR3 coding sequence is TGTGCCAGTAGTATCCAGTCATTCACAGATACGCAGTATTTT. This translates into CASSIQSFTDTQYF.

This chain uses TRBV3-1 (or the pseudogene TRBV3-2) with TRBJ2-1; D may be TRBD2 (5 bases). Germline CDR1 reads LGHDT; CDR2 reads YNNKEL (reference sequence). The V gene lost 2 bases and the J gene lost 2 bases, with 7 bases spanning the gap. This CDR3 has 14 residues. The CDR3 DNA reads TGTGCCAGCAGCCAATCGCGGGCCTACAATGAGCAGTTCTTC. It encodes CASSQSRAYNEQFF.

The chain joins TRBV6-5 to TRBJ2-6, with D possibly matching TRBD2 (6 bases). The germline V gene has CDR1 MNHEY and CDR2 SVGAGI. V lost 10 bases, J lost 0 bases, and 7 bases lay in between. The CDR3 has 13 amino acids. DNA for the CDR3: TGTGCCATCGGGAGCTCTGGGGCCAACGTCCTGACTTTC. This encodes CAIGSSGANVLTF.